A selection of T cell receptor beta chains follows, all from one sample in a study of blood T cell repertoires in COVID-19. Libraries were prepared by immunoSEQ multiplex PCR; TCRdb keeps only in-frame clonotypes and omits some of them. The sample gives 490,000 or so clones, approximately 90% of which show up once; 6.5% to 8.5% is in the top ten. The sample comprised PBMCs or T cells enriched from blood (not recorded which). The origin of the receptors is a woman aged 55-69 years who had recovered from COVID-19. CDR3s include the opening cysteine and the closing phenylalanine or tryptophan. D genes are given only for firm matches. The size field is filled for only some rows; it gives once, few, many or a size class.

v_call	d_call	j_call	clone_size	cdr3_aa	cdr3_nt
TRBV2	.	TRBJ2-1	.	CASREGPHNEQFF	TGTGCCAGCAGGGAGGGGCCACACAATGAGCAGTTCTTC
TRBV6-1	.	TRBJ1-4	.	CASSEEYGTARKLFF	TGTGCCAGCAGTGAAGAGTACGGAACCGCGAGGAAACTGTTTTTT
TRBV3-1/TRBV3-2	TRBD1	TRBJ2-3	.	CASSHKLGGQETDTQYF	TGTGCCAGCAGCCACAAGCTAGGGGGCCAAGAGACAGATACGCAGTATTTT
TRBV4-1	TRBD1	TRBJ2-1	.	CASSQGRDRGLAYNEQFF	TGCGCCAGCAGCCAAGGCCGGGACAGGGGGTTGGCCTACAATGAGCAGTTCTTC
TRBV12-5	TRBD1	TRBJ2-5	.	CASGFLTGTGLLQETQYF	TGTGCTAGTGGTTTCCTCACAGGGACAGGTCTCCTTCAGGAGACCCAGTACTTC
TRBV6-5	.	TRBJ1-5	.	CASRLGGGFNQPQHF	TGTGCCAGCAGGCTCGGGGGGGGATTCAATCAGCCCCAGCATTTT
TRBV9	.	TRBJ1-4	.	CASSVKQGLYGEKLFF	TGTGCCAGCAGCGTTAAACAGGGTCTTTATGGTGAAAAACTGTTTTTT
TRBV2	TRBD2	TRBJ2-5	once	CAGQRGFQETQYF	TGTGCAGGGCAGCGGGGCTTCCAAGAGACCCAGTACTTC
TRBV7-2	TRBD2	TRBJ2-3	.	CASSSQILAGATDTQYF	TGTGCCAGCAGCTCCCAGATCCTAGCGGGGGCCACAGATACGCAGTATTTT
TRBV25-1	.	TRBJ1-2	.	CASSEGGRGGYTF	TGTGCCAGCAGTGAGGGGGGACGAGGGGGCTACACCTTC
TRBV7-8	.	TRBJ1-2	.	CASSLLSLNYGYTF	TGTGCCAGCAGCTTACTATCTCTTAACTATGGCTACACCTTC
TRBV2	TRBD2	TRBJ2-1	once	CATLAGELLYNEQFF	TGTGCCACATTAGCGGGGGAGCTACTCTACAATGAGCAGTTCTTC
TRBV28	.	TRBJ1-1	few	CASSFGSTGRGTEAFF	TGTGCCAGCAGTTTTGGGTCTACAGGGAGGGGTACTGAAGCTTTCTTT
TRBV9	TRBD1	TRBJ2-5	.	CASSETGGETQYF	TGTGCCAGCAGCGAGACAGGGGGAGAGACCCAGTACTTC
TRBV2	TRBD1	TRBJ1-6	.	CASSFRGKGTGLPLHF	TGTGCCAGCAGCTTTCGGGGTAAAGGGACAGGGTTACCCCTCCACTTT
TRBV7-9	TRBD2	TRBJ2-1	.	CASSPKAMSGGRNNEQFF	TGTGCCAGCAGCCCAAAAGCTATGAGCGGGGGGCGTAACAATGAGCAGTTCTTC
TRBV6-5	.	TRBJ1-1	.	CASRSYREGEAFF	TGTGCCAGCAGATCCTACAGGGAGGGTGAAGCTTTCTTT
TRBV28	.	TRBJ1-1	.	CASSSWAAGGTEAFF	TGTGCCAGCAGTTCCTGGGCGGCGGGGGGGACTGAAGCTTTCTTT
TRBV4-1	.	TRBJ2-7	once	CASSQDGLETGYEQYF	TGCGCCAGCAGCCAAGATGGGTTGGAGACAGGTTACGAGCAGTACTTC
TRBV5-1	.	TRBJ2-2	.	CASSLPGRGELFF	TGCGCCAGCAGCTTGCCGGGTAGGGGAGAGCTGTTTTTT
TRBV7-6	TRBD1	TRBJ2-1	.	CASSSDRGGSYNEQFF	TGTGCCAGCAGCTCGGACAGGGGGGGATCCTACAATGAGCAGTTCTTC
TRBV6-5	TRBD2	TRBJ2-1	.	CASRQTSGGLFF	TGTGCCAGCAGGCAGACTAGCGGTGGATTGTTCTTC
TRBV5-6	TRBD2	TRBJ2-7	.	CASSLTSGGREQYF	TGTGCCAGCAGCTTGACTAGCGGGGGTCGTGAGCAGTACTTC
TRBV6-5	.	TRBJ2-7	once	CASTDSGGGDEQYF	TGTGCCAGCACCGACAGTGGGGGGGGCGACGAGCAGTACTTC
TRBV6-4	.	TRBJ2-3	.	CASSEGAGPTAADTQYF	TGTGCCAGCAGTGAGGGGGCCGGGCCGACGGCGGCAGATACGCAGTATTTT
TRBV28	.	TRBJ1-1	.	CASSFRQINTEAFF	TGTGCCAGCAGTTTTCGACAGATTAACACTGAAGCTTTCTTT
TRBV6-5	TRBD1	TRBJ1-4	.	CASSSPGTGREKLFF	TGTGCCAGCAGTTCCCCCGGGACAGGGCGGGAAAAACTGTTTTTT
TRBV2	.	TRBJ1-3	.	CASTNRDSSGNTIYF	TGTGCCAGCACGAACAGGGATTCCTCTGGAAACACCATATATTTT
TRBV6-5	TRBD1	TRBJ1-2	.	CASRGQGAPVWGYTF	TGTGCCAGCAGGGGACAGGGGGCGCCGGTCTGGGGCTACACCTTC
TRBV30	TRBD1	TRBJ1-3	.	CAWSVRGVEGARNTIYF	TGTGCCTGGAGTGTACGAGGCGTGGAGGGGGCAAGGAACACCATATATTTT
TRBV11-2	TRBD1	TRBJ2-2	.	CASRIPGQGSGELFF	TGTGCCAGCAGGATTCCGGGACAGGGTTCCGGGGAGCTGTTTTTT
TRBV2	.	TRBJ1-2	.	CASSDRGWGYTF	TGTGCCAGCAGTGACAGGGGTTGGGGCTACACCTTC
TRBV10-1	TRBD2	TRBJ2-3	.	CASSEILAGITDTQYF	TGCGCCAGCAGTGAAATACTAGCGGGGATCACAGATACGCAGTATTTT
TRBV6-5	.	TRBJ1-6	.	CASRLGSSSPLHF	TGTGCCAGCAGGCTCGGGAGTTCTTCACCCCTCCACTTT